This TCR beta chain was captured in a study of beta chain features in type 1 diabetes. General study findings and limits: There was a moderate but significant shortening of TCRB CDR3s in all four CD4+ subsets of Type 1 diabetes patients.

This clone was seen more than once but under ten times. What it recognizes is unknown. The CDR3 is 15 residues long. Deletions cut 0 bases from V and 0 bases from J, with 8 bases between. CDR1 is LNHNV, CDR2 YYDKDF, per germline (reference sequence). The authors reverse transcribed all of the isolated RNA, so sequencing captured expressed TCRB transcripts. The assay was immunoSEQ multiplex PCR, and TCRdb's table has in-frame clones only and misses some. In the table there are 130,000 or so clones, around a tenth of which are singletons. Source material: central memory CD4+ T cells from blood. The V and J genes are TRBV15 and TRBJ1-2; D is possibly TRBD1 (6 bases). The sequence was collected from a man aged 18 to 35 in good health. The CDR3 region is CATSREGAANYGYTF. The CDR3 region has the DNA TGTGCCACCAGCAGAGAGGGGGCAGCTAACTATGGCTACACCTTC.